The T cell receptor beta chain under discussion was sequenced for a study of shared clonotypes between healthy human individuals. At the level of the study: Ranging from 18 to 49 in age, donors were a couple of women and three men. Per-donor plates numbered three CD4 naive, three CD4 memory, two CD8 naive and one CD8 memory.

Naive CD8 cells lacked CD45RO and underwent positive selection for CCR7, leaving out terminally differentiated effector memory CD45RA+ cells. Sequencing was performed with immunoSEQ multiplex PCR; in TCRdb, only in-frame clones are kept and a portion is missing. The repertoire includes hundreds of thousands of clones, approximately 95% of them detected once, and over 0.095% sits in the top ten. The CDR3 length is 15 residues. Germline CDR1 and CDR2: MDHEN and SYDVKM. The V segment lost 4 bases and the J segment 4 bases; nucleotides outside the gene matches: 6. Material for sequencing was naive CD8+ T cells sorted from blood. This clonotype was sampled from a woman in her twenties or thirties in good health. This sequence joins TRBV28 and TRBJ1-2; TRBD1 aligns across 10 bases. CDR3 in DNA: TGTGCCAGCAGTTGGGGGACAGGGGTTGGCTATGGCTACACCTTC. Encoded protein: CASSWGTGVGYGYTF.